Listed here are 9 T cell receptor beta chains from one sample, sequenced in a study of cytomegalovirus exposure and HLA in healthy donors (dated by TCRdb to 2016 to 2017). The library was prepared using the immunoSEQ multiplex PCR assay. TCRdb holds this immuneACCESS table with in-frame rearrangements only. Some clones are missing; in checked studies, unresolved V genes explain under half, and the rest has no known cause. The sample table contains over 60,000 clones; only one count was recorded for roughly 96% of them. The ten largest account for 3% to 3.5% of the sample. Sequencing input: PBMCs. Receptors were obtained from a young man in good health and CMV-seronegative.

In this sample, this clone turned up once. The chain links TRBV14 to TRBJ2-1; 8 positions match TRBD1. This CDR3 is built from 15 residues. Losses at the gene ends were 2 bases for V and 9 bases for J; bases not matched to a gene: 9. Germline V lookup: CDR1 SGHDN, CDR2 FVKESK. For the CDR3, the DNA is TGTGCCAGCAGCCAACGGCAGGGGGCCAAGGTTGAGCAGTTCTTC. Its translation: CASSQRQGAKVEQFF. Using reference TRBV14 and TRBJ2-1 for the parts outside the CDR3, the full variable domain is EAGVTQFPSHSVIEKGQTVTLRCDPISGHDNLYWYRRVMGKEIKFLLHFVKESKQDESGMPNNRFLAERTGGTYSTLKVQPAELEDSGVYFCASSQRQGAKVEQFFGPGTRLTVL.

The chain is built from TRBV6-5 and TRBJ2-7, with D maybe TRBD2 (5 bases). The CDR3 runs 12 residues. V shed 3 bases and J shed 5 bases, with 8 bases lying between them. In germline, CDR1 is MNHEY, CDR2 SVGAGI. CDR3 loop: CASSYAGNEQYF. The CDR3 coding sequence is TGTGCCAGCAGTTATGCGGGCAACGAGCAGTACTTC.

The chain uses TRBV2 and TRBJ2-7; D gene ambiguous. Trimming left V 6 bases short and J 9 bases short, with 15 bases between. The CDR3 loop spans 12 amino acids. The V gene's germline CDR1 is SNHLY and CDR2 FYNNEI. This chain's CDR3 is CASRPDSPGQYF. For the CDR3, the DNA is TGTGCCAGCAGACCTGATTCCCCGGGGCAGTACTTC.

This clone appeared once. The chain employs TRBV7-2 and TRBJ2-7; 9 positions match TRBD1. This CDR3 contains 15 residues. The germline V gene has CDR1 SGHTA and CDR2 FQGNSA. Trimming at V came to 4 bases and at J to 6 bases, leaving 10 bases not matched to a gene. The CDR3 spells CASSWTGTGLAEQYF. In DNA, the CDR3 is TGTGCCAGCAGCTGGACCGGGACAGGGCTGGCCGAGCAGTACTTC. Full variable domain (remainder filled in from reference TRBV7-2 and TRBJ2-7): GAGVSQSPSNKVTEKGKDVELRCDPISGHTALYWYRQSLGQGLEFLIYFQGNSAPDKSGLPSDRFSAERTGGSVSTLTIQRTQQEDSAVYLCASSWTGTGLAEQYFGPGTRLTVT.

This rearrangement joins TRBV7-9 to TRBJ1-3; 8 bases are a match to TRBD1. CDR3 size: 15 residues. J gave up 4 bases and V 5 bases, and 7 bases lay outside the gene matches. Germline assignment: CDR1 SEHNR and CDR2 FQNEAQ (reference sequence). In DNA form, the CDR3 reads TGTGCCAGCAGCAACACAGGGGGGAACGGAAACACCATATATTTT. Encoded protein: CASSNTGGNGNTIYF.

This sequence joins TRBV5-6 and TRBJ1-2, with 7 nucleotides matching TRBD1. Trimming at V came to 2 bases and at J to 0 bases, leaving 4 bases not matched to a gene. Germline V gives CDR1 SGHDT, CDR2 YYEEEE. The length of the CDR3 is 15 residues. CDR3 residues: CASSFWDRANYGYTF. CDR3 DNA sequence: TGTGCCAGCAGCTTTTGGGACAGAGCTAACTATGGCTACACCTTC.

The chain employs TRBV18 and TRBJ2-5, with TRBD1 identical over 11 bases. The CDR3 contains 16 residues. Germline-derived CDR1 and CDR2 are KGHSH and LQKENI. Unmatched junction bases numbered 9, after V lost 4 bases and J lost 5 bases. CDR3: CASSQVPGQGGETQYF. CDR3 coding DNA: TGTGCCAGCTCACAGGTGCCGGGACAGGGGGGCGAGACCCAGTACTTC.

The J gene is TRBJ2-3, the V gene TRBV19; 8 nucleotides agree with TRBD1. Germline V CDR1 and CDR2: LNHDA, SQIVND (reference sequence). V dropped 4 bases and J dropped 2; count of bases not matched to a gene: 8. This CDR3 spans 16 amino acids. The CDR3 DNA follows: TGTGCCAGTAGTACCGGACAGGGTGGTTTCACAGATACGCAGTATTTT. It codes for CASSTGQGGFTDTQYF.

The J gene is TRBJ2-7, the V gene TRBV7-6, with a weak D call TRBD2 (6 bases). The germline gives CDR1 SGHVS, CDR2 FNYEAQ. The CDR3 is 16 residues long. V dropped 5 bases and J dropped 2 bases, with 19 bases sitting between them. CDR3 loop: CASSPLWRGTTYEQYF. Written as DNA, the CDR3 is TGTGCCAGCAGCCCTCTTTGGCGGGGCACGACCTACGAGCAGTACTTC.